The 15 T cell receptor beta chains given below trace back to one sample, sequenced in a study of blood T cell repertoires in COVID-19. Data came from immunoSEQ multiplex PCR; TCRdb stores just in-frame clones and leaves some out. Among over 250,000 clones listed, 88% were seen once. The source material was peripheral blood. The receptors were sampled from a woman between 25 and 40 years old with acute or convalescent COVID-19.

The V and J genes are TRBV6-2 or TRBV6-3 and TRBJ2-5; 9 bases align to TRBD1. V trimming: 5 bases; J trimming: 5 bases; junction bases outside the gene matches: 15. Germline loops: CDR1 MNHEY, CDR2 SVGEGT. The CDR3 covers 17 residues. CDR3 DNA sequence: TGTGCCAGCAGTGGGACGGCGAGGACAGGGGCAGTCGAGACCCAGTACTTC. Its protein product is CASSGTARTGAVETQYF.

The chain employs TRBV7-3 and TRBJ2-2; 9 bases align to TRBD2. J was trimmed by 6 bases and V by 0 bases; bases with no gene match: 8. The CDR3 is 17 amino acids. Germline assignment: CDR1 SGHTA and CDR2 FQGTGA. In nucleotides, the CDR3 is TGTGCCAGCAGCTTAACTTGGCGGGAGGGTACGTCCGGGGAGCTGTTTTTT. Translated: CASSLTWREGTSGELFF.

V gene TRBV9 combines with J gene TRBJ1-2, with D possibly being TRBD1 (5 bases). V was cut by 0 bases and J by 4 bases, with 13 bases left in between. The CDR3 contains 15 residues. Germline V gene data show CDR1 as SGDLS and CDR2 as YYNGEE. In nucleotides, the CDR3 is TGTGCCAGCAGCGTAGACCCCGACAGTTTCTATGGCTACACCTTC. It specifies CASSVDPDSFYGYTF.

The chain combines TRBV29-1 with TRBJ2-7; a weak D match, TRBD2 (5 bases). V was trimmed by 4 bases and J by 6 bases, leaving 13 bases between them. Looked up from germline, CDR1 is SQVTM and CDR2 is ANQGSEA. The CDR3 is 12 amino acids. The CDR3 protein is CSVVGFGVEQYF. For the CDR3, the DNA is TGCAGCGTTGTTGGGTTCGGGGTCGAGCAGTACTTC.

The V gene is TRBV9, the J gene TRBJ1-5; D ambiguous. The CDR3 sequence is 13 residues long. V was pared by 3 bases and J by 4 bases, with 8 bases between. Germline V gene data show CDR1 as SGDLS and CDR2 as YYNGEE. The CDR3 protein is CASSAESNQPQHF. CDR3 DNA sequence: TGTGCCAGCAGCGCGGAGAGTAATCAGCCCCAGCATTTT.

This sequence joins TRBV23-1 and TRBJ1-2; TRBD1 might be the D (6 bases). TRBV23-1 is designated an ORF whose function remains uncertain. The CDR3 is made up of 15 amino acids. Trimming shortened V by 0 bases and J by 3 bases, and 11 bases separated the two germline ends. CDR3 in amino acids: CASSQSGQFYYGYTF. In nucleotides, the CDR3 is TGCGCCAGCAGTCAATCTGGACAGTTCTACTATGGCTACACCTTC.

The J gene is TRBJ1-4, the V gene TRBV5-1; possibly TRBD1 for D (6 bases). The germline V gene has CDR1 SGHRS and CDR2 YFSETQ. Trimming removed 4 bases at V and 13 bases at J, with 20 bases between. This CDR3 is built from 14 residues. The CDR3 sequence: CASSPGTRDARLFF. The CDR3 DNA is TGCGCCAGCAGCCCCGGGACAAGGGACGCGAGACTGTTTTTT.

This clone was seen only once. This chain connects TRBV18 to TRBJ2-3, with D maybe TRBD1 (5 bases). The V gene's germline CDR1 is KGHSH and CDR2 LQKENI. Trimming took 1 base from V and 2 from J, leaving 10 bases between them. CDR3 length: 15 amino acids. This chain's CDR3 is CASSPRQGTTDTQYF. CDR3 bases: TGTGCCAGCTCACCACGGCAGGGAACCACAGATACGCAGTATTTT.

The V gene is TRBV9, the J gene TRBJ1-1; TRBD1 aligns across 9 bases. Germline CDR1 is SGDLS and CDR2 is YYNGEE. This CDR3 is 17 amino acids long. V was pared by 0 bases and J by 1 base, with 7 bases of the junction left unmatched. CDR3 DNA: TGTGCCAGCAGCGTAGTGGGGACAGGGTACTCGAACACTGAAGCTTTCTTT. Its translation is CASSVVGTGYSNTEAFF. Together with reference TRBV9 and TRBJ1-1, the CDR3 gives the full variable domain: DSGVTQTPKHLITATGQRVTLRCSPRSGDLSVYWYQQSLDQGLQFLIQYYNGEERAKGNILERFSAQQFPDLHSELNLSSLELGDSALYFCASSVVGTGYSNTEAFFGQGTRLTVV.

This clone was seen once. This sequence joins TRBV4-1 and TRBJ1-5, with D uncertain. This CDR3 contains 15 residues. V dropped 3 bases and J dropped 3 bases, with 12 bases sitting between them. The germline V gene has CDR1 MGHRA and CDR2 YSYEKL. This CDR3 reads CASSQAAYFNQPQHF. For the CDR3, the DNA is TGCGCCAGCAGCCAGGCGGCATATTTCAATCAGCCCCAGCATTTT.

This clone appeared a single time. This rearrangement joins TRBV5-1 to TRBJ2-7, with TRBD1 matching over 7 bases. Germline-derived CDR1 and CDR2 are SGHRS and YFSETQ. The CDR3 loop spans 14 amino acids. V lost 1 base and J lost 6; bases outside the gene matches: 7. In nucleotides, the CDR3 is TGCGCCAGCAGCTTGAACAGGGGTACAAGCGAGCAGTACTTC. It specifies CASSLNRGTSEQYF.

The chain uses TRBV9 and TRBJ2-7, with 8 bases lining up with TRBD2. V was clipped by 3 bases and J by 5 bases; unmatched bases: 16. Germline V gives CDR1 SGDLS, CDR2 YYNGEE. The CDR3 sequence is 17 residues long. CDR3 amino acids: CASSADANPGLGNEQYF. The CDR3 DNA reads TGTGCCAGCAGCGCAGACGCAAACCCGGGACTAGGTAACGAGCAGTACTTC.

The rearrangement links TRBV13 to TRBJ1-4, with 8 bases lining up with TRBD1. CDR3 size: 15 residues. Germline loops: CDR1 PRHDT, CDR2 FYEKMQ (reference sequence). The V segment lost 9 bases and the J segment 8 bases; nucleotides outside the gene matches: 14. The CDR3 region has the DNA TGTGCCAGAAGCACCCGGACAGGGTCGAACGAAAAACTGTTTTTT. This gives the protein CARSTRTGSNEKLFF. The whole variable domain, remainder taken from reference TRBV13 and TRBJ1-4, is AAGVIQSPRHLIKEKRETATLKCYPIPRHDTVYWYQQGPGQDPQFLISFYEKMQSDKGSIPDRFSAQQFSDYHSELNMSSLELGDSALYFCARSTRTGSNEKLFFGSGTQLSVL.

The chain combines TRBV9 with TRBJ2-2, with TRBD2 identical over 13 bases. The CDR3 extends over 15 amino acids. The germline gives CDR1 SGDLS, CDR2 YYNGEE. V shed 0 bases, J shed 14 bases, and the junction held 7 bases outside the gene matches. The CDR3 here is CASSVAGLAGVGLFF. As DNA, the CDR3 is TGTGCCAGCAGCGTAGCAGGACTAGCGGGAGTGGGCCTGTTTTTT.

The J gene is TRBJ2-3, the V gene TRBV2; 7 bases are shared with TRBD2. CDR1 is SNHLY, CDR2 FYNNEI, per germline. V lost 10 bases, J lost 1 base, and 8 bases stayed unmatched. This CDR3 has 14 residues. CDR3 sequence: CATGLGGGTDTQYF. CDR3 bases: TGTGCCACCGGATTGGGAGGGGGCACAGATACGCAGTATTTT.